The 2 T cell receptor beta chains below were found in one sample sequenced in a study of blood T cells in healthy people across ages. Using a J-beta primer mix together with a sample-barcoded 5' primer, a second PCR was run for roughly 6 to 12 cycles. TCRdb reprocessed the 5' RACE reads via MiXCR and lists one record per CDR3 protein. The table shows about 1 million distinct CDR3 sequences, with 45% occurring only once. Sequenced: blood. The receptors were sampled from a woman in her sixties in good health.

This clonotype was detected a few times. CDR3 residues: CASTKAGGYEQYF. The CDR3 DNA reads as TGTGCCAGCACAAAAGCGGGAGGATACGAGCAGTACTTC. The J gene is TRBJ2-7, the V gene TRBV6-1; 9 nucleotides line up with TRBD2. J was trimmed by 4 bases and V by 7 bases; bases with no gene match: 5. Germline CDR1 MNHNS, CDR2 SASEGT. The CDR3 is made up of 13 amino acids.

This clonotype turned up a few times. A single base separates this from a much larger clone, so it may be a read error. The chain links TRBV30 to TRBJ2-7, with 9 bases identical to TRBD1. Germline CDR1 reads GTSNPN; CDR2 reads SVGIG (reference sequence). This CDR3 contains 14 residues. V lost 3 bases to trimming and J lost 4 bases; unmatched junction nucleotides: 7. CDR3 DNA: TGTGCCTGGAGGGTCACAGGGGGCAGATACGAGCAGTACTTC. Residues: CAWRVTGGRYEQYF. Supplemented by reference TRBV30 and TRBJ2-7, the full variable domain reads SQTIHQWPATLVQPVGSPLSLECTVEGTSNPNLYWYRQAAGRGLQLLFYSVGIGQISSEVPQNLSASRPQDRQFILSSKKLLLSDSGFYLCAWRVTGGRYEQYFGPGTRLTVT.